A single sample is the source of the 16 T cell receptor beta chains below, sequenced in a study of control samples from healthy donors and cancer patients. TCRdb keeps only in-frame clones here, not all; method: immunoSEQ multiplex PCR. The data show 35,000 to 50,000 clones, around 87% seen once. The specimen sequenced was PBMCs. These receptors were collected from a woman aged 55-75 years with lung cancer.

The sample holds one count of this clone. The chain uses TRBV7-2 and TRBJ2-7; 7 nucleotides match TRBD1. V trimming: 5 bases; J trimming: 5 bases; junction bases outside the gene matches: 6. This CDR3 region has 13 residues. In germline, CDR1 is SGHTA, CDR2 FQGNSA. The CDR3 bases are TGTGCCAGCAGCCGACGGGACAGAGACGAGCAGTACTTC. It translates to CASSRRDRDEQYF.

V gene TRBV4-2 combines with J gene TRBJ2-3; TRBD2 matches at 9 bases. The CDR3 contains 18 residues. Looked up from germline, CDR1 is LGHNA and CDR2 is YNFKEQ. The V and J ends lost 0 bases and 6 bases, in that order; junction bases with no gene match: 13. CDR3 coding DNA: TGTGCCAGCAGCCAAGAGATTATCCGGCAGCGGGAGGTTGATACGCAGTATTTT. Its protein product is CASSQEIIRQREVDTQYF.

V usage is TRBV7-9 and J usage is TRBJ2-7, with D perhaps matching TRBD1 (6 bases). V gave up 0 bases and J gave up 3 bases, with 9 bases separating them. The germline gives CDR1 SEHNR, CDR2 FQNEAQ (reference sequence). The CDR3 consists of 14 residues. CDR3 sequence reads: CASSLAGQSYEQYF. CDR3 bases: TGTGCCAGCAGCTTAGCTGGACAGAGCTACGAGCAGTACTTC.

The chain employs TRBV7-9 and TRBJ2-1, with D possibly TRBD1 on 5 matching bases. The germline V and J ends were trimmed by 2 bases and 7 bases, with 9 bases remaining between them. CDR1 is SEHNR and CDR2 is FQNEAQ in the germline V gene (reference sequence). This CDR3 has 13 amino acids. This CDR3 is CASSLLAGNEQFF. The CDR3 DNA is TGTGCCAGCAGCTTATTAGCAGGGAATGAGCAGTTCTTC.

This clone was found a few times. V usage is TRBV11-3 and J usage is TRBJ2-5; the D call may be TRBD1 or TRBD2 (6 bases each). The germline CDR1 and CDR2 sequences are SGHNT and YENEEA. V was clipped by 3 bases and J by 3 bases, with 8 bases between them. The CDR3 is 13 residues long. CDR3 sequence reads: CASSLRGEETQYF. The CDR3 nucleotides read TGTGCCAGCAGCTTGAGGGGGGAAGAGACCCAGTACTTC.

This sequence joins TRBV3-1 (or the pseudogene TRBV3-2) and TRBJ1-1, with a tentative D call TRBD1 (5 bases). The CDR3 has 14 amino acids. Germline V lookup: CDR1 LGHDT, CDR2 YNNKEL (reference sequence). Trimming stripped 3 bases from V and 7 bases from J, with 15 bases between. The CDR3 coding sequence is TGTGCCAGCAGCCACCGAAACCGGGACCGTGAAGCTTTCTTT. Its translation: CASSHRNRDREAFF.

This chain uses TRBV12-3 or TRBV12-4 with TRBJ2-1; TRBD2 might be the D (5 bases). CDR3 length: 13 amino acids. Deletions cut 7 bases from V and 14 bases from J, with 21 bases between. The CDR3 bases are TGTGCCAGCAAATTCAGTTTATCGGACGGGAAGTTCTTC. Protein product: CASKFSLSDGKFF.

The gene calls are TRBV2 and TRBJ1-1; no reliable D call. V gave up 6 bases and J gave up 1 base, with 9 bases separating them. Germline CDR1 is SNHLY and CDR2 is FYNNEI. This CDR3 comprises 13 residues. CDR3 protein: CASREDGNTEAFF. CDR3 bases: TGTGCCAGCAGAGAGGACGGGAACACTGAAGCTTTCTTT.

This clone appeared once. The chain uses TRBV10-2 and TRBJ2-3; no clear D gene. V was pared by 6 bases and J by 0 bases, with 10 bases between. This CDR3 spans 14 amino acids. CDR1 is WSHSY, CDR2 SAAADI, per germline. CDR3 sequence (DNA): TGCGCCAGCAGCCAGGATTCTAGCACAGATACGCAGTATTTT. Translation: CASSQDSSTDTQYF.

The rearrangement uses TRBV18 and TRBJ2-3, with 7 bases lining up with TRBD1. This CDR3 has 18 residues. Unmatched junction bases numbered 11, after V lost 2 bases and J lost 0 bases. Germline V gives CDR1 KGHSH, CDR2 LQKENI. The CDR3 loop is CASSPGTVSLPSTDTQYF. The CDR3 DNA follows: TGTGCCAGCTCACCAGGGACAGTCAGCCTCCCTAGCACAGATACGCAGTATTTT. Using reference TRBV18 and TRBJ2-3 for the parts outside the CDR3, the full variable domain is NAGVMQNPRHLVRRRGQEARLRCSPMKGHSHVYWYRQLPEEGLKFMVYLQKENIIDESGMPKERFSAEFPKEGPSILRIQQVVRGDSAAYFCASSPGTVSLPSTDTQYFGPGTRLTVL.

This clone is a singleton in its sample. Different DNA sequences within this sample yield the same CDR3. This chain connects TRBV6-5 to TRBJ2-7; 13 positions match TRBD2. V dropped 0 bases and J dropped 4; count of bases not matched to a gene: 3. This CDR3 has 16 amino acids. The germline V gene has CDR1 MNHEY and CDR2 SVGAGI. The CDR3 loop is CASSYSGLAGAYEQYF. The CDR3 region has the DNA TGTGCCAGCAGTTACTCCGGACTAGCGGGAGCTTACGAGCAGTACTTC.

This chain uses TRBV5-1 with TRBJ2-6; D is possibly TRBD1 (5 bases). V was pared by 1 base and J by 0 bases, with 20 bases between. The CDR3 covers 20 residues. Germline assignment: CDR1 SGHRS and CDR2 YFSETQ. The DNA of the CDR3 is TGCGCCAGCAGCTTGACCCTTACAGGATTTGGGCTCTCTGGGGCCAACGTCCTGACTTTC. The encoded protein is CASSLTLTGFGLSGANVLTF.

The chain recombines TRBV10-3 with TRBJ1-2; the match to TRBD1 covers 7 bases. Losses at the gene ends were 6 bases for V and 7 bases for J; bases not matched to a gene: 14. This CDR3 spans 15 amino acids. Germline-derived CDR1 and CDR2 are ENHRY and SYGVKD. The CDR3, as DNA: TGTGCCATCAGCCCTCCCCTGGACAGGAGCTCTGGCTACACCTTC. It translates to CAISPPLDRSSGYTF.

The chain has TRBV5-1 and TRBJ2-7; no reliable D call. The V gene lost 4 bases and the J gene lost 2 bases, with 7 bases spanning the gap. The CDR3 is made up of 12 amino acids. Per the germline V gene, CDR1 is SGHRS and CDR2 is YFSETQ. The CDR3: CASSPETYEQYF. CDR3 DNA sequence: TGCGCCAGCAGCCCGGAGACCTACGAGCAGTACTTC.

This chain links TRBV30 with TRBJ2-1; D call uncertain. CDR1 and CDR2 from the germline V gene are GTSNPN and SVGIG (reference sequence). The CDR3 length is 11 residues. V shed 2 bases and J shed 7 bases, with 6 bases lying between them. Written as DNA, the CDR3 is TGTGCCTGGAGTCGCCGGAATGAGCAGTTCTTC. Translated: CAWSRRNEQFF.

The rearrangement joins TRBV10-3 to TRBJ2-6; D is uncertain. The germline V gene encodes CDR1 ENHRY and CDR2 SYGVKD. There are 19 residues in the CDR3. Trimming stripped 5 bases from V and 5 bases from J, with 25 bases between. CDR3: CAISSPRCRYKSRANVLTF. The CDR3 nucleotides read TGTGCCATCAGTAGCCCTCGCTGTAGATACAAAAGTCGGGCCAACGTCCTGACTTTC.